One and the same sample provided the 12 T cell receptor beta chains below, sequenced in a study of shared clonotypes between healthy human individuals. TCRdb keeps only in-frame clones here, not all; method: immunoSEQ multiplex PCR. The data hold under 2,000,000 clones, with just under 95% observed a single time. Positively selected for CCR7, the CD45RO-negative cells used as naive CD8 cells excluded terminally differentiated effector memory CD45RA+ cells. Sample: naive CD8+ T cells sorted from blood. Receptors were obtained from a man aged 18 to 30 in good health.

The chain couples TRBV14 to TRBJ2-7; D is unclear. The CDR3 has 13 amino acids. Germline V lookup: CDR1 SGHDN, CDR2 FVKESK. Between the trimmed V and J ends, which lost 4 bases and 6 bases, there was a span of 13 bases. CDR3 loop: CASSPSKGGEQYF. The CDR3, as DNA: TGTGCCAGCAGCCCCTCAAAGGGCGGCGAGCAGTACTTC.

The V call is TRBV9, the J call TRBJ2-1, with D possibly TRBD2 on 7 matching bases. The CDR3 spans 13 residues. Germline V lookup: CDR1 SGDLS, CDR2 YYNGEE. V dropped 7 bases and J dropped 6 bases, with 14 bases sitting between them. The CDR3: CASFGGPGNEQFF. DNA of the CDR3: TGTGCCAGCTTCGGGGGGCCGGGCAATGAGCAGTTCTTC.

The chain carries TRBV4-1 and TRBJ1-5, with D unclear. Trimming shortened V by 1 base and J by 2 bases, and 12 bases separated the two germline ends. This CDR3 comprises 16 residues. CDR1 and CDR2 (germline): MGHRA, YSYEKL. Here the CDR3 reads CASSQGSGLGNQPQHF. The CDR3 DNA follows: TGCGCCAGCAGCCAAGGCTCGGGGTTGGGCAATCAGCCCCAGCATTTT.

The chain carries TRBV19 and TRBJ2-7, with a possible D match to TRBD1 (5 bases). Germline loops: CDR1 LNHDA, CDR2 SQIVND (reference sequence). CDR3 length equals 12 residues. Trimming took off 6 bases at V and 2 bases at J, with 8 bases between the two ends. In DNA form, the CDR3 reads TGTGCCAGTAGCACAGGAACCTACGAGCAGTACTTC. It translates to CASSTGTYEQYF.

Notes on this clone: Other nucleotide sequences in the sample specify the same CDR3. The gene calls are TRBV19 and TRBJ1-6, with D possibly being TRBD1 (6 bases). The CDR3 has 14 amino acids. V lost 1 base, J lost 8 bases, and 9 bases lay in between. CDR1 and CDR2 from the germline V gene are LNHDA and SQIVND (reference sequence). As DNA, the CDR3 is TGTGCCAGTAGTATAGGAGGGGGTGATTCACCCCTCCACTTT. Its protein is CASSIGGGDSPLHF.

The rearrangement links TRBV25-1 to TRBJ2-7; TRBD1 aligns across 7 bases. The junction had 8 bases not matched to a gene; V was cut back by 4 bases and J by 5 bases. CDR3 size: 14 residues. Looked up from germline, CDR1 is MGHDK and CDR2 is SYGVNS. The CDR3 sequence: CASSGRQGLNEQYF. The CDR3 DNA follows: TGTGCCAGCAGTGGGAGACAGGGTTTGAACGAGCAGTACTTC.

The chain carries TRBV29-1 and TRBJ2-1; D may be TRBD2 (6 bases). This CDR3 has 14 amino acids. Germline lookup yields CDR1 SQVTM and CDR2 ANQGSEA. V was shortened by 8 bases and J by 0 bases, with 14 bases between the two germline ends. CDR3 nucleotide sequence: TGCAGCTATATGGGGGGTAGCTCCTACAATGAGCAGTTCTTC. The encoded protein is CSYMGGSSYNEQFF.

DNA for the CDR3: TGTGCCAGCAGTTTATCGCCGGGGGAGGAGAACACCGGGGAGCTGTTTTTT. This translates into CASSLSPGEENTGELFF. The gene calls are TRBV27 and TRBJ2-2; D is perhaps TRBD2 (6 bases). Germline CDR1 MNHEY, CDR2 SMNVEV (reference sequence). The V end was cut by 0 bases, the J end by 1 base, with 12 bases between. This CDR3 has 17 amino acids.

The CDR3 bases are TGCGCCAGCAGCCCCAGACAGGGTTACACCATATATTTT. Its protein is CASSPRQGYTIYF. The genes are TRBV4-1 and TRBJ1-3; 7 bases map to TRBD1. V was pared by 4 bases and J by 8 bases, with 5 bases of the junction left unmatched. The CDR3 consists of 13 residues. Looked up from germline, CDR1 is MGHRA and CDR2 is YSYEKL.

V is TRBV28 and J is TRBJ2-3, with TRBD2 matching 7 bases. V was pared by 8 bases and J by 14 bases, with 16 bases of the junction left unmatched. The length of the CDR3 is 13 residues. Germline assignment: CDR1 MDHEN and CDR2 SYDVKM. Here the CDR3 DNA reads TGTGCCAGCGGTTGGGGAGGCGGGGGAGCTCCGTATTTT. It encodes CASGWGGGGAPYF.

This clone occurred once. This chain uses TRBV11-2 with TRBJ2-7; D is uncertain. This CDR3 region has 15 residues. Looked up from germline, CDR1 is SGHAT and CDR2 is FQNNGV. Trimming left V 5 bases short and J 1 base short, with 15 bases between. DNA of the CDR3: TGTGCCAGCAGCGATCCTCTTTACCAATCCTACGAGCAGTACTTC. Its translation: CASSDPLYQSYEQYF.

The chain joins TRBV9 to TRBJ2-2; 9 bases match TRBD2. This CDR3 region has 16 residues. V trimming: 4 bases; J trimming: 3 bases; junction bases outside the gene matches: 7. Per the germline V gene, CDR1 is SGDLS and CDR2 is YYNGEE. This CDR3 is CASSMPSGMDTGELFF. As DNA, the CDR3 is TGTGCCAGCAGCATGCCTAGCGGGATGGACACCGGGGAGCTGTTTTTT.